Presented here are 10 T cell receptor beta chains from one specimen sequenced in a study of blood T cell repertoires in COVID-19. The assay was immunoSEQ multiplex PCR, and TCRdb's table has in-frame clones only and misses some. The repertoire includes 150,000 to 200,000 clones, roughly 79% of them detected once, and 15% to 20% sits in the top ten. Sequenced: peripheral blood. The receptor source for this set is a man between 60 and 75 years old with active or convalescent COVID-19.

Notes on this clone: At one boundary the junction diverges from the germline segment, which might be a read error. The genes are TRBV15 and TRBJ2-7, with 7 bases that match TRBD1. The CDR3 has 15 residues. Germline loops: CDR1 LNHNV, CDR2 YYDKDF (reference sequence). The chain's CDR3 is CATRRGTDRSYEQYF. The CDR3 region has the DNA TGTGCCACCAGGAGAGGGACAGACCGCTCCTACGAGCAGTACTTC.

This clone appeared once. The chain has TRBV5-5 and TRBJ1-1; tentative D call: TRBD1 (5 bases). Germline values: CDR1 SGHKS, CDR2 YYEKEE (reference sequence). This CDR3 comprises 16 residues. V lost 2 bases, J lost 3 bases, and 17 bases lay in between. Written as DNA, the CDR3 is TGTGCCAGCAGCTTAATTACGGGACTAACCCACACTGAAGCTTTCTTT. This translates into CASSLITGLTHTEAFF. The full variable domain, in which reference TRBV5-5 and TRBJ1-1 provide the parts outside the CDR3, is DAGVTQSPTHLIKTRGQQVTLRCSPISGHKSVSWYQQVLGQGPQFIFQYYEKEERGRGNFPDRFSARQFPNYSSELNVNALLLGDSALYLCASSLITGLTHTEAFFGQGTRLTVV.

J is TRBJ2-7 and V is TRBV23-1, with 9 bases fitting TRBD1. Being an ORF, TRBV23-1 has a function that is uncertain. The CDR3 runs to 15 residues. V lost 9 bases and J lost 0; bases outside the gene matches: 9. DNA of the CDR3: TGCGCCAGAAGTTTTTCGACAGGGGGCTCCTACGAGCAGTACTTC. This sequence encodes CARSFSTGGSYEQYF.

The CDR3 here is CASSLLAGDNEQFF. The CDR3 bases are TGTGCCAGCAGCTTACTAGCGGGGGACAATGAGCAGTTCTTC. The rearrangement joins TRBV7-8 to TRBJ2-1, with TRBD2 identical over 10 bases. Trimming removed 2 bases from V and 5 bases from J; junction bases left unmatched: 0. Germline assignment: CDR1 SGHVS and CDR2 FQNEAQ. The CDR3 consists of 14 residues. Filled out from reference TRBV7-8 and TRBJ2-1, the complete variable domain reads GAGVSQSPRYKVAKRGQDVALRCDPISGHVSLFWYQQALGQGPEFLTYFQNEAQLDKSGLPSDRFFAERPEGSVSTLKIQRTQQEDSAVYLCASSLLAGDNEQFFGPGTRLTVL.

The chain couples TRBV6-2 or TRBV6-3 to TRBJ1-5; D is possibly TRBD1 (5 bases). Trimming pared 2 bases from V and 0 bases from J, leaving 8 bases between. Germline V CDR1 and CDR2: MNHEY, SVGEGT. This CDR3 comprises 15 residues. CDR3 bases: TGTGCCAGCAGTTACCCAGGGTCTAGCAATCAGCCCCAGCATTTT. This sequence encodes CASSYPGSSNQPQHF.

This rearrangement joins TRBV30 to TRBJ1-2; 7 bases align to TRBD1. This CDR3 region has 12 residues. Per germline, CDR1 GTSNPN and CDR2 SVGIG (reference sequence). V was pared by 5 bases and J by 8 bases, with 8 bases of the junction left unmatched. The CDR3 sequence: CAWGQARRGYTF. The CDR3 bases are TGTGCCTGGGGACAGGCAAGAAGGGGCTACACCTTC.

The chain employs TRBV24-1 and TRBJ1-5, with D perhaps matching TRBD1 (5 bases). This CDR3 has 14 residues. Deletions cut 5 bases from V and 3 bases from J, with 10 bases between. The germline CDR1 and CDR2 sequences are KGHDR and SFDVKD. The CDR3 DNA reads TGTGCCACCAGTGGCGGGGCAGTCAATCAGCCCCAGCATTTT. Protein: CATSGGAVNQPQHF.

V and J are TRBV5-5 and TRBJ1-5, with 12 bases lining up with TRBD1. CDR1 and CDR2 (germline): SGHKS, YYEKEE (reference sequence). With V trimmed by 0 bases and J by 7 bases, 11 bases remained unmatched. The CDR3 consists of 18 residues. Written as DNA, the CDR3 is TGTGCCAGCAGCTTGGTGGTAGGGGGACAGGGGGCGAGGCAGCCCCAGCATTTT. Protein: CASSLVVGGQGARQPQHF.

The genes are TRBV29-1 and TRBJ2-2; 8 bases fit TRBD1. The germline gives CDR1 SQVTM, CDR2 ANQGSEA. The J segment lost 7 bases and the V segment lost 3 bases, leaving 10 bases of the junction unmatched. This CDR3 has 15 amino acids. The CDR3: CSVDMVRGRGGELFF. The CDR3 DNA is TGCAGCGTTGACATGGTCAGGGGGCGGGGCGGGGAGCTGTTTTTT.

V usage is TRBV19 and J usage is TRBJ1-3; a weak D match, TRBD1 (6 bases). V shed 8 bases and J shed 2 bases, with 10 bases lying between them. Germline CDR1 is LNHDA and CDR2 is SQIVND (reference sequence). The CDR3 is 13 residues long. CDR3 nucleotides: TGTGCCAGTTGTCAGGGGACTGGAAACACCATATATTTT. It translates to CASCQGTGNTIYF.